Listed here are 27 T cell receptor beta chains from one sample, sequenced in a study of shared clonotypes between healthy human individuals. Profiling relied on immunoSEQ multiplex PCR, and the TCRdb table lists in-frame clones only, not all of them. The sample records about 2.4 million clones, 93% being singletons. The material sequenced was naive CD4+ T cells from PBMCs. As to subset: CD45RA+ positively selected. The receptors here all came from a man in his late teens or twenties in good health. Some clones in this sample may be carry-over from other donors' samples.

The chain combines TRBV5-1 with TRBJ2-5; weak D call: TRBD2 (5 bases). V dropped 6 bases and J dropped 3 bases, with 15 bases sitting between them. Germline V lookup: CDR1 SGHRS, CDR2 YFSETQ. The CDR3 runs 14 residues. CDR3 loop: CASKRSGSEETQYF. The CDR3 nucleotides read TGCGCCAGCAAACGGTCGGGGAGCGAAGAGACCCAGTACTTC.

This chain uses TRBV19 with TRBJ1-1, with 7 bases fitting TRBD1. This CDR3 contains 14 residues. The V and J ends lost 5 bases and 2 bases, in that order; junction bases with no gene match: 5. Germline V gene sequence: CDR1 LNHDA, CDR2 SQIVND (reference sequence). The CDR3 DNA reads as TGTGCCAGTAGTCAGGCAGGGGGAAACACTGAAGCTTTCTTT. It translates to CASSQAGGNTEAFF.

The chain has TRBV7-6 and TRBJ1-6, with D possibly TRBD1 on 6 matching bases. Germline V gives CDR1 SGHVS, CDR2 FNYEAQ. With 0 bases removed from V and 10 bases from J, the gap between germline ends came to 16 bases. CDR3 length equals 16 residues. CDR3 region: CASSLAGTPGESPLHF. CDR3 nucleotide sequence: TGTGCCAGCAGCTTAGCGGGGACACCGGGGGAGTCACCCCTCCACTTT.

V usage is TRBV6-1 and J usage is TRBJ1-1; D remains unclear. The CDR3 is made up of 10 amino acids. The V gene lost 5 bases and the J gene lost 2 bases, with 0 bases spanning the gap. Germline V gene lookup returns CDR1 MNHNS and CDR2 SASEGT. Written as DNA, the CDR3 is TGTGCCAGCAGTAACACTGAAGCTTTCTTT. Amino acids: CASSNTEAFF.

The chain couples TRBV5-1 to TRBJ2-7; TRBD2 aligns across 8 bases. The CDR3 length is 15 residues. The ends lost 4 bases at V and 2 bases at J; junction bases unmatched: 8. CDR1 and CDR2 from the germline V gene are SGHRS and YFSETQ. This CDR3 reads CASSLGTSLTYEQYF. As DNA, the CDR3 is TGCGCCAGCAGCCTAGGGACTAGTCTTACCTACGAGCAGTACTTC.

The chain links TRBV9 to TRBJ2-3; the D call may be TRBD1 or TRBD2 (5 bases each). Germline lookup yields CDR1 SGDLS and CDR2 YYNGEE. V lost 0 bases to trimming and J lost 5 bases, with 16 bases between them. This CDR3 has 16 amino acids. CDR3 nucleotide sequence: TGTGCCAGCAGCGTAGCCCCCGGGGACCTCCTAGATACGCAGTATTTT. Translating it yields CASSVAPGDLLDTQYF.

V gene TRBV14 combines with J gene TRBJ1-4; D is ambiguous. V lost 0 bases, J lost 6 bases, and 14 bases lay in between. The CDR3 length is 16 residues. In germline, CDR1 is SGHDN, CDR2 FVKESK. The chain's CDR3 is CASSQDHAWAHEKLFF. DNA for the CDR3: TGTGCCAGCAGCCAAGATCATGCGTGGGCCCATGAAAAACTGTTTTTT. The full variable domain, in which reference TRBV14 and TRBJ1-4 provide the parts outside the CDR3, is EAGVTQFPSHSVIEKGQTVTLRCDPISGHDNLYWYRRVMGKEIKFLLHFVKESKQDESGMPNNRFLAERTGGTYSTLKVQPAELEDSGVYFCASSQDHAWAHEKLFFGSGTQLSVL.

In the case of this clone: Other DNA sequences from this sample encode an identical CDR3 as well. This rearrangement joins TRBV9 to TRBJ2-7; unclear D gene. V gave up 0 bases and J gave up 6 bases, with 7 bases separating them. Germline V gene data show CDR1 as SGDLS and CDR2 as YYNGEE. This CDR3 region has 12 residues. CDR3: CASSVAGSEQYF. CDR3 sequence (DNA): TGTGCCAGCAGCGTAGCAGGAAGCGAGCAGTACTTC.

This sequence joins TRBV7-7 and TRBJ2-1, with D uncertain. The CDR3 spans 12 residues. The V gene's germline CDR1 is SSHAT and CDR2 FNYEAQ (reference sequence). V shed 5 bases and J shed 5 bases, with 7 bases lying between them. CDR3 coding DNA: TGTGCCAGCAGCCCCCTCGACAATGAGCAGTTCTTC. Protein: CASSPLDNEQFF.

The chain uses TRBV16 and TRBJ1-5; D gene uncertain. CDR1 KGHSY and CDR2 FQNENV come from the germline V gene. Trimming removed 2 bases from V and 7 bases from J, with 12 bases in between. This CDR3 spans 14 amino acids. CDR3 coding DNA: TGTGCCAGCAGCCAAGACCCTAAAGCCCAGCCCCAGCATTTT. Translating gives CASSQDPKAQPQHF.

The rearrangement joins TRBV27 to TRBJ2-7, with D perhaps given as TRBD1 or TRBD2 (5 bases each). CDR1 is MNHEY, CDR2 SMNVEV, per germline (reference sequence). The CDR3 runs 16 residues. The V end was cut by 6 bases, the J end by 4 bases, with 22 bases between. The CDR3 nucleotides are TGTGCCAGCAGCCCTAGTGCTAGCACCAGGGCATACGAGCAGTACTTC. It specifies CASSPSASTRAYEQYF.

The chain is built from TRBV2 and TRBJ2-6; the D is unclear. CDR3 length: 13 amino acids. CDR1 and CDR2 from the germline V gene are SNHLY and FYNNEI. V gave up 3 bases and J gave up 2 bases, with 2 bases separating them. This CDR3 is CASSDTGANVLTF. DNA of the CDR3: TGTGCCAGCAGTGACACTGGGGCCAACGTCCTGACTTTC.

The gene calls are TRBV19 and TRBJ1-2; D unclear. Germline-derived CDR1 and CDR2 are LNHDA and SQIVND (reference sequence). V was cut by 7 bases and J by 6 bases, with 21 bases left in between. The CDR3 totals 15 residues. The CDR3 loop reads CASTQSLIGPDGYTF. DNA of the CDR3: TGTGCCAGTACACAATCCCTGATTGGTCCGGATGGCTACACCTTC.

V and J are TRBV4-1 and TRBJ2-2; a weak D match, TRBD1 (5 bases). Trimming took off 4 bases at V and 4 bases at J, with 10 bases between the two ends. This CDR3 region has 14 residues. Germline V gene sequence: CDR1 MGHRA, CDR2 YSYEKL. This CDR3 reads CASSRIRGTGELFF. CDR3 in DNA: TGCGCCAGCAGCCGGATTAGGGGCACCGGGGAGCTGTTTTTT.

The chain has TRBV5-4 and TRBJ2-5; TRBD1 agrees at 9 bases. Germline V CDR1 and CDR2: SGHNT, YYREEE (reference sequence). Germline trimming cut 4 bases from V and 7 bases from J; bases unmatched to any gene: 17. The CDR3 contains 17 residues. The CDR3 reads CASSTLLQGAEDGTQYF. The CDR3, as DNA: TGTGCCAGCAGCACCTTACTACAGGGGGCTGAGGACGGGACCCAGTACTTC.

This clone was seen only once. The J gene is TRBJ1-2, the V gene TRBV6-5, with D possibly matching TRBD1 (5 bases). The CDR3 totals 13 residues. Germline-derived CDR1 and CDR2 are MNHEY and SVGAGI. V was trimmed by 2 bases and J by 8 bases, leaving 12 bases between them. CDR3 DNA sequence: TGTGCCAGCAGTTACGGGGGGGGTGAAGGCTACACCTTC. The encoded protein is CASSYGGGEGYTF.

This chain uses TRBV2 with TRBJ2-7; 7 bases line up with TRBD2. The CDR3 contains 16 residues. With V trimmed by 6 bases and J by 3 bases, 14 bases remained unmatched. Germline V gene sequence: CDR1 SNHLY, CDR2 FYNNEI. For the CDR3, the DNA is TGTGCCAGCAGGGGGATTAGTGGCGGCGGGGGCTACGAGCAGTACTTC. This codes for CASRGISGGGGYEQYF.

This chain uses TRBV7-9 with TRBJ2-5, with D possibly TRBD2 on 6 matching bases. Trimming removed 2 bases at V and 3 bases at J, with 16 bases between. This CDR3 has 16 residues. Germline V gene lookup returns CDR1 SEHNR and CDR2 FQNEAQ (reference sequence). The CDR3 loop reads CASSLSVGGSKETQYF. The CDR3 DNA follows: TGTGCCAGCAGCTTATCTGTGGGAGGAAGTAAAGAGACCCAGTACTTC.

The rearrangement joins TRBV15 to TRBJ1-5; D is unresolved. CDR3 length: 16 residues. Per germline, CDR1 LNHNV and CDR2 YYDKDF (reference sequence). Trimming shortened V by 2 bases and J by 1 base, and 12 bases separated the two germline ends. The CDR3 DNA sequence: TGTGCCACCAGCAGAAGGACGGGAGCAAGCAATCAGCCCCAGCATTTT. Its protein is CATSRRTGASNQPQHF. The full variable domain, rest sourced from reference TRBV15 and TRBJ1-5, is DAMVIQNPRYQVTQFGKPVTLSCSQTLNHNVMYWYQQKSSQAPKLLFHYYDKDFNNEADTPDNFQSRRPNTSFCFLDIRSPGLGDTAMYLCATSRRTGASNQPQHFGDGTRLSIL.

The chain uses TRBV5-1 and TRBJ1-5; no clear D gene. The CDR3 is 17 amino acids. The germline V and J ends were trimmed by 4 bases and 5 bases, with 22 bases remaining between them. Germline loops: CDR1 SGHRS, CDR2 YFSETQ. Here the CDR3 reads CASSLFPRGNYDQPQHF. The CDR3 DNA reads TGCGCCAGCAGCCTATTCCCCAGAGGGAATTACGATCAGCCCCAGCATTTT.

This rearrangement joins TRBV2 to TRBJ1-5; TRBD1 matches at 9 bases. CDR1 and CDR2 from the germline V gene are SNHLY and FYNNEI. The CDR3 contains 15 residues. Trimming took 8 bases from V and 2 from J; bases not matched to a gene: 7. The CDR3 sequence: CASSRDREGNQPQHF. The CDR3 DNA sequence: TGTGCCAGCTCCCGGGACAGGGAGGGCAATCAGCCCCAGCATTTT.

The chain carries TRBV5-1 and TRBJ2-5, with unresolved D. CDR3 length: 16 residues. Germline CDR1 reads SGHRS; CDR2 reads YFSETQ. V was cut by 2 bases and J by 5 bases, with 19 bases left in between. The CDR3 coding sequence is TGCGCCAGCAGCTTCTCTCCCAGCGCCTACGAGGAGACCCAGTACTTC. This translates into CASSFSPSAYEETQYF.

The chain couples TRBV7-9 to TRBJ2-1, with D maybe TRBD2 (5 bases). Deletions cut 0 bases from V and 13 bases from J, with 13 bases between. The V gene's germline CDR1 is SEHNR and CDR2 FQNEAQ (reference sequence). This CDR3 has 13 amino acids. CDR3 protein: CASSLAATRIQFF. The CDR3 nucleotides read TGTGCCAGCAGCTTAGCGGCCACTAGAATTCAGTTCTTC.

Points on this clone: The identical CDR3 is also encoded by other nucleotide sequences in the sample. V usage is TRBV28 and J usage is TRBJ1-5; tentative D call: TRBD1 (5 bases). Per the germline V gene, CDR1 is MDHEN and CDR2 is SYDVKM. The CDR3 loop spans 12 amino acids. Trimming stripped 8 bases from V and 6 bases from J, with 11 bases between. CDR3 sequence: CASQKGSQPQHF. CDR3 coding DNA: TGTGCCAGCCAAAAGGGGAGTCAGCCCCAGCATTTT.

The chain recombines TRBV13 with TRBJ2-7, with D perhaps matching TRBD2 (5 bases). The CDR3 consists of 14 residues. V lost 3 bases to trimming and J lost 3 bases, with 12 bases between them. Looked up from germline, CDR1 is PRHDT and CDR2 is FYEKMQ (reference sequence). CDR3 in DNA: TGTGCCAGCAGCTTCGGACTCGTATTCTACGAGCAGTACTTC. Translating gives CASSFGLVFYEQYF.

The chain recombines TRBV5-1 with TRBJ1-2, with TRBD1 as a possible D gene (6 bases). CDR3 size: 14 residues. Deletions cut 4 bases from V and 2 bases from J, with 12 bases between. Per germline, CDR1 SGHRS and CDR2 YFSETQ. CDR3 region: CASSVRGENYGYTF. The CDR3, as DNA: TGCGCCAGCAGCGTTAGGGGGGAAAACTATGGCTACACCTTC.

This clone has just one count. The chain recombines TRBV28 with TRBJ2-5; tentative D call: TRBD1 (5 bases). V was cut by 3 bases and J by 5 bases, with 13 bases left in between. This CDR3 is built from 14 residues. The germline V gene encodes CDR1 MDHEN and CDR2 SYDVKM. CDR3: CASSFGGARETQYF. Here the CDR3 DNA reads TGTGCCAGCAGTTTCGGTGGGGCCAGGGAGACCCAGTACTTC.